The entry that follows covers one T cell receptor (beta chain) sequence. A much bigger clone sits one base away, suggesting this may be a read error. A read error is likely, as this CDR3 ends without the conserved phenylalanine or tryptophan. The data originate from a study of regulatory T cells in long-lasting Graves disease. CDR3 regions were amplified by Arm-PCR using iRepertoire HTBI primers to build TCR beta libraries. Each CDR3 protein is one row after TCRdb ran MiXCR on the multiplex PCR reads. Among about 470,000 distinct CDR3 sequences listed, 16% were seen once. The CDR3 length is 16 residues. V was pared by 6 bases and J by 3 bases, with 11 bases of the junction left unmatched. Per the germline V gene, CDR1 is KGHSH and CDR2 is LQKENI. Described time point: newly diagnosed GD, antithyroid drugs for less than 3 months. From PBMCs, RNA was extracted and then used to make the TCR library. Separately, the same data were catalogued under a study of T cells in Graves' hyperthyroidism and ophthalmopathy.

This TCR was sampled from a middle-aged man with Graves disease. The gene calls are TRBV18 and TRBJ2-1; 7 bases agree with TRBD2. Here the sequenced sample was peripheral blood mononuclear cells (PBMCs), taken at new diagnosis, from a patient treated with antithyroid drugs. The CDR3 DNA is TGTGCCAGCTCGTCAGTGACGGGAGGAATCTACAATGAGCAGTTCCTC. It encodes CASSSVTGGIYNEQFL.